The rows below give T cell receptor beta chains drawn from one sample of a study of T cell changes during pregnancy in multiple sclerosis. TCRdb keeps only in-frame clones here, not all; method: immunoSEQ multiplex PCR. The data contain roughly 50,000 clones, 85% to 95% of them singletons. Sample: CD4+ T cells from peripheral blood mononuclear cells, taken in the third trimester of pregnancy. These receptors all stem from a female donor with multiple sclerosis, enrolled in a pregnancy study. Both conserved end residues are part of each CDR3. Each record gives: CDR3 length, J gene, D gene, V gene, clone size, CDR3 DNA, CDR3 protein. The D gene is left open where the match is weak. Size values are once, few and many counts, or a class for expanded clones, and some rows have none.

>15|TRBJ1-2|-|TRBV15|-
TGTGCCACCAGCTCGTGGGGGGGGGCTAACTATGGCTACACCTTC
CATSSWGGANYGYTF
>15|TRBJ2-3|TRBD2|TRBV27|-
TGTGCCAGCAGTTTAGAAGGGACTAGATCAGATACGCAGTATTTT
CASSLEGTRSDTQYF
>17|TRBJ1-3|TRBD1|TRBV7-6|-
TGTGCCAGCAGCTTAGGTGCTTTGGGGACAGGGTCAAACACCATATATTTT
CASSLGALGTGSNTIYF
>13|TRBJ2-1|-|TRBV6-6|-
TGTGCCAGCAGGGGGGGAGGAGGGAATGAGCAGTTCTTC
CASRGGGGNEQFF
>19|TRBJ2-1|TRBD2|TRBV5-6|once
TGTGCCAGCAGCTTGGGACTAGCGGGGGCCATAAGCTCCTACAATGAGCAGTTCTTC
CASSLGLAGAISSYNEQFF
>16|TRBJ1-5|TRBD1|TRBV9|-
TGTGCCAGCAGCGTTCCGGGACAGGGGGCGACTCAGCCCCAGCATTTT
CASSVPGQGATQPQHF
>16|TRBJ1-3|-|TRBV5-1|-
TGCGCCAGCAGCTTGGCCCTCCAGCGCTCTGGAAACACCATATATTTT
CASSLALQRSGNTIYF
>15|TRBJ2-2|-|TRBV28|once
TGTGCCAGCAGCCCCGGACAACTGGGAACCGGGGAGCTGTTTTTT
CASSPGQLGTGELFF
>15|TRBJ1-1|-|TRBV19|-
TGTGCCAGTAGAGAGACAGGCAAAATGAACACTGAAGCTTTCTTT
CASRETGKMNTEAFF
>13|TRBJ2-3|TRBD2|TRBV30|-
TGTGCCTGGAACCAGCGGGAGACAGATACGCAGTATTTT
CAWNQRETDTQYF
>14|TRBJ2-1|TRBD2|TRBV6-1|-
TGTGCCAGTATCAGGACTAGCGGGAGGGGTGAGCAGTTCTTC
CASIRTSGRGEQFF
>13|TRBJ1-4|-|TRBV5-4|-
TGTGCCAGCAGCGCCGCGCCTGGTGAAAAACTGTTTTTT
CASSAAPGEKLFF
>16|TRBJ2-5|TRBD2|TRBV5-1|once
TGCGCCAGCAGCCCCAGGGCCGCGGGAGTTCAAGAGACCCAGTACTTC
CASSPRAAGVQETQYF
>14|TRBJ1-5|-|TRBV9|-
TGTGCCAGCAGCGTAGGCAGCGACAATCAGCCCCAGCATTTT
CASSVGSDNQPQHF
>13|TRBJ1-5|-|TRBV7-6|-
TGTGCCAGCAGCTTAGACAGTGGTCAGCCCCAGCATTTT
CASSLDSGQPQHF
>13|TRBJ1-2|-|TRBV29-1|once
TGCAGCGTTGGGGTCCGTGCGGGCGGTGGCTACACCTTC
CSVGVRAGGGYTF
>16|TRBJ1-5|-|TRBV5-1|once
TGCGCCAGCAGCCCAACAGGCTTAGGGAACAATCAGCCCCAGCATTTT
CASSPTGLGNNQPQHF
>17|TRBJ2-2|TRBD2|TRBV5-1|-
TGCGCCAGCAGGCGGGGTAGCGGGACCACGGGCCCCGGGGAGCTGTTTTTT
CASRRGSGTTGPGELFF
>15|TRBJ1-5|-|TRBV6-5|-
TGTGCCAGCAGTCCCCGACAGGTAAATGATCAGCCCCAGCATTTT
CASSPRQVNDQPQHF
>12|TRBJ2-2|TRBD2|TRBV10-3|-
TGTGCCATCAGTGAGGGGCGGGAGGTGCTGTTTTTT
CAISEGREVLFF
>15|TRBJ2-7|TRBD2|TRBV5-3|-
TGTGCCAGAAGCTTGGCGGGCCTAGCGGGGGTCGAGCAGTACTTC
CARSLAGLAGVEQYF
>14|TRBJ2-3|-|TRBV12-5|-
TGTGCTAGTGGTTTGGGACAGGGCACAGATACGCAGTATTTT
CASGLGQGTDTQYF
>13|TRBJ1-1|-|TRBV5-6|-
TGTGCCAGCAGCCCCCCAGGGAACACTGAAGCTTTCTTT
CASSPPGNTEAFF
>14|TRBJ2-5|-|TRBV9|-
TGTGCCAGCAGCGTCTCTAGCGTGCAAGAGACCCAGTACTTC
CASSVSSVQETQYF
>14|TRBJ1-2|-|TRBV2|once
TGTGCCAGCAGGCTGCCGGGACTGCGAGACGACTACACCTTC
CASRLPGLRDDYTF
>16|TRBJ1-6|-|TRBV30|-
TGTGCCTGGAGCCTTACCGGGACATCCAAAAATTCACCCCTCCACTTT
CAWSLTGTSKNSPLHF
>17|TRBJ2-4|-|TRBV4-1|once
TGCGCCAGCAGCCAAGAGGGGGGAGGGGGGTCCAAAAACATTCAGTACTTC
CASSQEGGGGSKNIQYF
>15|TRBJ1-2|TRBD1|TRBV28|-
TGTGCCAGCAGTCCCACGTCGCAGGGGGCGCAGGGCTACACCTTC
CASSPTSQGAQGYTF
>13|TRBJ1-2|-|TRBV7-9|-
TGTGCCAGCAGCTTCCAGCAGGGTGATGGCTACACCTTC
CASSFQQGDGYTF
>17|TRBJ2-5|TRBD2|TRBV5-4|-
TGTGCCAGCAGTATGATAGGACTAGCGGGAGTGGAAGAGACCCAGTACTTC
CASSMIGLAGVEETQYF
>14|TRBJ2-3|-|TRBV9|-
TGTGCCAGCAGCGTAGGAGGGTTCACAGATACGCAGTATTTT
CASSVGGFTDTQYF
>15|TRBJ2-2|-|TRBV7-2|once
TGTGCCAGCCCCGTCGGCGGCGGGAACACCGGGGAGCTGTTTTTT
CASPVGGGNTGELFF
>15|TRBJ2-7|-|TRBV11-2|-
TGTGCCAGCAGCTTAGGGTGGAGAGGGACCTACGAGCAGTACTTC
CASSLGWRGTYEQYF
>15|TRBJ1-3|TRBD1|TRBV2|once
TGTGCCAACATAAGACAGGGGAGGTTTGGAAACACCATATATTTT
CANIRQGRFGNTIYF
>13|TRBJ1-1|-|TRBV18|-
TGTGCCAGCTCAAATCAGGGGAACACTGAAGCTTTCTTT
CASSNQGNTEAFF
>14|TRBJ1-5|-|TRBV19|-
TGTGCCAGTAGTATAGGGGGAGCGAATCAGCCCCAGCATTTT
CASSIGGANQPQHF
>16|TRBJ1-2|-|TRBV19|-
TGTGCCAGTAACCTCGTGAGCGGGGTAGAAGTCGGTGGCTACACCTTC
CASNLVSGVEVGGYTF
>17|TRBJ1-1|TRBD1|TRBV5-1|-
TGCGCCAGCACCGCCCGCCGGGACAGGGGCCGCCATCGAGAAGCTTTCTTT
CASTARRDRGRHREAFF
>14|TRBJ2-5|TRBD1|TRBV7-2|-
TGTGCCAGCAGCTACTCAGGGGGACGAGAGACCCAGTACTTC
CASSYSGGRETQYF
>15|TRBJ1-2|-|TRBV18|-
TGTGCCAGCTCACCGACAACAGGGATCCCTTATGGCTACACCTTC
CASSPTTGIPYGYTF
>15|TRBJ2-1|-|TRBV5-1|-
TGCGCCAGCAGCCCCGAACCCAGCTCCTACAATGAGCAGTTCTTC
CASSPEPSSYNEQFF
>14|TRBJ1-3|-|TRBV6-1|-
TGTGCCAGCAGTGAAGCCCAGGGGGGAAACACCATATATTTT
CASSEAQGGNTIYF
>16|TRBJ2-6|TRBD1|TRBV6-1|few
TGTGCCAGCAGTGGGACAGGGGGCGCTGGGGCCAACGTCCTGACTTTC
CASSGTGGAGANVLTF
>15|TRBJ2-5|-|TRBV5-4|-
TGTGCCAGCAGCTTGCGGGACAAAAACCAAGAGACCCAGTACTTC
CASSLRDKNQETQYF
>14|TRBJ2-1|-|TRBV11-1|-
TGTGCCAGCAGCTCCCTCCGTGGGGGCCATGAGCAGTTCTTC
CASSSLRGGHEQFF
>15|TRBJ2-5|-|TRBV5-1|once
TGCGCCAGCAGCTCAAGTCAGGGTTTAGGGGAGACCCAGTACTTC
CASSSSQGLGETQYF
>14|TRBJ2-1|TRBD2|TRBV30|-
TGTGCCTGGAGTACGACTAGCGGGACAAATGAGCAGTTCTTC
CAWSTTSGTNEQFF